What follows are 30 T cell receptor beta chains derived from one specimen sequenced in a study of regulatory T cells in long-lasting Graves disease listed by TCRdb under 2021. Library construction relied on multiplex PCR. Sequenced on an Illumina HiSeq 4000. iRepertoire HTBI primers and Arm-PCR amplification of CDR3 regions were used to construct TCR beta libraries. TCRdb reanalyzed the raw reads on its own, using fastp at Q25 for trimming and MiXCR for clone calling, and kept in-frame beta chains. Every distinct CDR3 protein forms one entry, paired with its most common genes and DNA. This sample holds some 460,000 distinct CDR3 sequences; under 20% were observed only once. The top ten clonotypes cover 10% to 15% of the sample. This specimen's time point label, interpreted: newly diagnosed GD, antithyroid drugs for less than 3 months. RNA was extracted from PBMCs in TRIzol for both TCR sequencing and RNA sequencing.

This sample was also put to use in a study of T cells in Graves' hyperthyroidism and ophthalmopathy.

Sequenced here: peripheral blood mononuclear cells (PBMCs), sampled at new diagnosis, from a patient treated with antithyroid drugs. The receptors were sampled from a man in his forties with Graves disease. Donor details come from another sample of the same person, matched by shared clones.

This clonotype was seen many times. V is TRBV7-3 and J is TRBJ2-2, with D uncertain. The CDR3 totals 13 residues. V dropped 6 bases and J dropped 0 bases, with 5 bases sitting between them. Germline V gene lookup returns CDR1 SGHTA and CDR2 FQGTGA. CDR3 region: CASRNPNTGELFF. CDR3 nucleotide sequence: TGTGCCAGCAGAAACCCGAACACCGGGGAGCTGTTTTTT.

This clonotype was observed a few times. The gene calls are TRBV24-1 and TRBJ2-3; TRBD2 agrees at 10 bases. CDR1 and CDR2 from the germline V gene are KGHDR and SFDVKD. CDR3 length: 15 residues. The V and J ends lost 4 bases and 6 bases, in that order; junction bases with no gene match: 6. CDR3 protein: CATSELAGRGDTQYF. DNA for the CDR3: TGTGCCACCAGTGAACTAGCGGGAAGGGGGGATACGCAGTATTTT.

Many counts were recorded for this clonotype. The chain uses TRBV20-1 and TRBJ2-7; the D is unclear. With 0 bases removed from V and 0 bases from J, the gap between germline ends came to 12 bases. Germline CDR1 DFQATT, CDR2 SNEGSKA (reference sequence). There are 15 residues in the CDR3. The CDR3, as DNA: TGCAGTGCTAGAGATCAAGATACAAGCTCCTACGAGCAGTACTTC. Its translation is CSARDQDTSSYEQYF.

The gene calls are TRBV13 and TRBJ1-3; possibly TRBD1 for D (5 bases). Germline V gene lookup returns CDR1 PRHDT and CDR2 FYEKMQ (reference sequence). The V gene lost 2 bases and the J gene lost 0 bases, with 17 bases spanning the gap. The CDR3 is 18 residues long. CDR3 DNA: TGTGCCAGCAGCTTAATGGTAGGGGTTCCTAGCTCTGGAAACACCATATATTTT. It translates to CASSLMVGVPSSGNTIYF.

V gene TRBV7-2 combines with J gene TRBJ1-1; D gene unclear. V was shortened by 2 bases and J by 3 bases, with 10 bases between the two germline ends. This CDR3 contains 14 residues. In germline, CDR1 is SGHTA, CDR2 FQGNSA. The chain's CDR3 is CASSLWGVDTEAFF. The CDR3 coding sequence is TGTGCCAGCAGCTTATGGGGAGTGGACACTGAAGCTTTCTTT.

This clonotype occurred a few times. J is TRBJ2-2 and V is TRBV18, with 8 bases identical to TRBD2. Per germline, CDR1 KGHSH and CDR2 LQKENI. V lost 3 bases to trimming and J lost 3 bases; unmatched junction nucleotides: 6. The CDR3 is made up of 16 amino acids. The CDR3 DNA sequence: TGTGCCAGCTCACCCATCGGGACTAGAGACACCGGGGAGCTGTTTTTT. Protein: CASSPIGTRDTGELFF. The entire variable domain, with the rest obtained from reference TRBV18 and TRBJ2-2, is as follows: NAGVMQNPRHLVRRRGQEARLRCSPMKGHSHVYWYRQLPEEGLKFMVYLQKENIIDESGMPKERFSAEFPKEGPSILRIQQVVRGDSAAYFCASSPIGTRDTGELFFGEGSRLTVL.

In its sample, this clonotype was seen many times. The V call is TRBV2, the J call TRBJ2-1; D uncertain. V gave up 6 bases and J gave up 0 bases, with 15 bases separating them. This CDR3 spans 16 amino acids. Germline V CDR1 and CDR2: SNHLY, FYNNEI. CDR3 sequence reads: CASSRRRKSSYNEQFF. As DNA, the CDR3 is TGTGCCAGCAGCCGGCGGCGGAAAAGCTCCTACAATGAGCAGTTCTTC. The variable domain in full, with the rest retrieved from reference TRBV2 and TRBJ2-1, is EPEVTQTPSHQVTQMGQEVILRCVPISNHLYFYWYRQILGQKVEFLVSFYNNEISEKSEIFDDQFSVERPDGSNFTLKIRSTKLEDSAMYFCASSRRRKSSYNEQFFGPGTRLTVL.

In this sample, this clonotype turned up many times. The chain joins TRBV9 to TRBJ2-7, with TRBD2 matching 8 bases. J was trimmed by 3 bases and V by 2 bases; bases with no gene match: 4. Germline CDR1 SGDLS, CDR2 YYNGEE. The CDR3 loop spans 14 amino acids. CDR3 bases: TGTGCCAGCAGCGTCCCCAGCGGGAGCTACGAGCAGTACTTC. Its protein is CASSVPSGSYEQYF.

V usage is TRBV28 and J usage is TRBJ2-1, with a weak D call TRBD2 (6 bases). The CDR3 length is 16 residues. Trimming took 4 bases from V and 6 from J, leaving 19 bases between them. Per germline, CDR1 MDHEN and CDR2 SYDVKM. DNA of the CDR3: TGTGCCAGCAGTTCGTTGGGGGGTAGTGTGGGCAATGAGCAGTTCTTC. This codes for CASSSLGGSVGNEQFF. Variable domain in full (rest from reference TRBV28 and TRBJ2-1): DVKVTQSSRYLVKRTGEKVFLECVQDMDHENMFWYRQDPGLGLRLIYFSYDVKMKEKGDIPEGYSVSREKKERFSLILESASTNQTSMYLCASSSLGGSVGNEQFFGPGTRLTVL.

This clonotype has ten or more counts. The chain carries TRBV12-3 or TRBV12-4 and TRBJ1-2; D is perhaps TRBD1 (5 bases). The CDR3 is 12 residues long. V shed 5 bases and J shed 8 bases, with 12 bases lying between them. CDR3 sequence (DNA): TGTGCCAGCAGTCTCGACCAGGGCGGCTACACCTTC. It yields the protein CASSLDQGGYTF.

The rearrangement joins TRBV20-1 to TRBJ2-1; 9 bases line up with TRBD1. V shed 0 bases and J 7 bases; nucleotides not matched to a gene: 7. Germline V gene data show CDR1 as DFQATT and CDR2 as SNEGSKA (reference sequence). There are 15 residues in the CDR3. The CDR3 region has the DNA TGCAGTGCTAGAGATTTGGGGACAGGGTTAAATGAGCAGTTCTTC. Residues: CSARDLGTGLNEQFF.

This clonotype was recorded once. V is TRBV7-2 and J is TRBJ1-1, with TRBD1 matching 7 bases. CDR1 SGHTA and CDR2 FQGNSA come from the germline V gene. The CDR3 has 18 amino acids. The junction had 16 bases not matched to a gene; V was cut back by 5 bases and J by 1 base. The CDR3 nucleotides read TGTGCCAGCAGCCGACCGTACCCGAACAGGGGAAAGAACACTGAAGCTTTCTTT. This translates into CASSRPYPNRGKNTEAFF. Full variable domain (missing parts from reference TRBV7-2 and TRBJ1-1): GAGVSQSPSNKVTEKGKDVELRCDPISGHTALYWYRQSLGQGLEFLIYFQGNSAPDKSGLPSDRFSAERTGGSVSTLTIQRTQQEDSAVYLCASSRPYPNRGKNTEAFFGQGTRLTVV.

The chain uses TRBV19 and TRBJ2-2; 8 nucleotides align to TRBD1. The CDR3 has 17 residues. Per germline, CDR1 LNHDA and CDR2 SQIVND (reference sequence). V shed 1 base, J shed 4 bases, and the junction held 8 bases outside the gene matches. The CDR3 reads CASSIAGRGRGTGELFF. The CDR3, as DNA: TGTGCCAGTAGTATAGCTGGCAGGGGGCGCGGCACCGGGGAGCTGTTTTTT.

This clonotype was seen a single time. The junction and the germline gene differ at one end; a read error may be behind it. The J gene is TRBJ2-5, the V gene TRBV6-9; no clear D. This CDR3 comprises 14 residues. Germline V lookup: CDR1 MNHGY, CDR2 SVAAGI. CDR3 bases: TGCGCCAGCAGTGATCCAGAAATAGGTGAGACCCAGTACTTC. It yields the protein CASSDPEIGETQYF.

This clonotype showed up many times. The chain carries TRBV6-1 and TRBJ2-7; 10 positions agree with TRBD1. Germline-derived CDR1 and CDR2 are MNHNS and SASEGT. This CDR3 region has 14 residues. The J segment lost 5 bases and the V segment lost 7 bases, leaving 8 bases of the junction unmatched. Written as DNA, the CDR3 is TGTGCCAGCAAGAGACAGGGGGCCGGGGACGAGCAGTACTTC. Protein sequence: CASKRQGAGDEQYF.

About this clonotype: This may stem from a read error, because a much larger clone lies one nucleotide away. The rearrangement joins TRBV6-2 or TRBV6-3 to TRBJ2-3; 7 nucleotides align to TRBD2. This CDR3 comprises 18 residues. Germline CDR1 MNHEY, CDR2 SVGEGT. V trimming: 2 bases; J trimming: 0 bases; junction bases outside the gene matches: 11. The CDR3, as DNA: TGTGCCAGCAGTTACCCGGCTAGCGGCCATTTCAGCACAGATACGCAGTATTTT. It specifies CASSYPASGHFSTDTQYF.

V gene TRBV19 combines with J gene TRBJ1-1; possibly TRBD1 for D (5 bases). Germline values: CDR1 LNHDA, CDR2 SQIVND (reference sequence). The CDR3 has 13 residues. V lost 6 bases, J lost 5 bases, and 13 bases lay in between. The CDR3 sequence is CASSGHLGTEAFF. The CDR3 coding sequence is TGTGCCAGTAGCGGACACCTGGGGACTGAAGCTTTCTTT.

In its sample, this clonotype was seen many times. For the CDR3, the DNA is TGTGCCAGCAGTTTAATTGGGTTTGAAGCTTTCTTT. This sequence encodes CASSLIGFEAFF. V is TRBV12-3 or TRBV12-4 and J is TRBJ1-1; D not resolved. This CDR3 is built from 12 residues. V lost 2 bases, J lost 7 bases, and 8 bases lay in between.

This clonotype was picked up many times. This sequence joins TRBV12-3 or TRBV12-4 and TRBJ2-5, with D perhaps TRBD2 (6 bases). V lost 7 bases and J 5 bases, leaving 20 bases between the germline ends. This CDR3 comprises 15 residues. The CDR3 is CASTLDREIRETQYF. As DNA, the CDR3 is TGTGCCAGCACCCTAGACCGGGAGATCAGGGAGACCCAGTACTTC.

This chain uses TRBV11-2 with TRBJ2-3; 11 nucleotides match TRBD2. Trimming at V came to 0 bases and at J to 6 bases, leaving 5 bases not matched to a gene. CDR3 size: 16 residues. Germline loops: CDR1 SGHAT, CDR2 FQNNGV. The DNA for the CDR3 is TGTGCCAGCAGCTTAGATCTAGCGGGAGGAGCGGATACGCAGTATTTT. Translated, it gives CASSLDLAGGADTQYF.

This clonotype was detected ten times or more. This chain uses TRBV29-1 with TRBJ2-4; D unresolved. The CDR3 runs to 12 residues. Per germline, CDR1 SQVTM and CDR2 ANQGSEA. The germline V and J ends were trimmed by 4 bases and 8 bases, with 12 bases remaining between them. CDR3 bases: TGCAGCGTTGCCAGCTTCGGAGACATTCAGTACTTC. Its translation is CSVASFGDIQYF.

This clonotype was recorded at least ten times. The rearrangement links TRBV20-1 to TRBJ2-7; D possibly corresponds to TRBD1 (5 bases). Germline-derived CDR1 and CDR2 are DFQATT and SNEGSKA (reference sequence). Between the trimmed V and J ends, which lost 6 bases and 2 bases, there was a span of 11 bases. This CDR3 has 12 amino acids. The CDR3 loop reads CSATTTAYEQYF. In DNA form, the CDR3 reads TGCAGTGCGACCACGACAGCCTACGAGCAGTACTTC.

With regard to this clonotype: A much larger clone is a single base away; this may be a read error. The rearrangement joins TRBV12-3 or TRBV12-4 to TRBJ1-5, with D uncertain. The CDR3 sequence is 17 residues long. The V and J ends lost 5 bases and 0 bases respectively, with 17 bases between them. Written as DNA, the CDR3 is TGTGCCAGCAGTCCGGGCACTAGAGCAGGTAGCAATCAGCCCCAGCATTTT. Its protein is CASSPGTRAGSNQPQHF.

This clonotype was counted between two and nine times. This chain uses TRBV2 with TRBJ1-6; a possible D gene is TRBD1 (5 bases). The germline V gene has CDR1 SNHLY and CDR2 FYNNEI. The CDR3 is 14 amino acids. Trimming stripped 0 bases from V and 9 bases from J, with 9 bases between. CDR3 amino acids: CASSEAGAISPLHF. CDR3 DNA: TGTGCCAGCAGTGAAGCAGGGGCAATTTCACCCCTCCACTTT.

This clonotype has a count of ten or more. The genes are TRBV28 and TRBJ2-2, with 8 nucleotides matching TRBD2. The CDR3 loop spans 15 amino acids. Germline V CDR1 and CDR2: MDHEN, SYDVKM. V trimming: 7 bases; J trimming: 7 bases; junction bases outside the gene matches: 11. The CDR3 here is CASTPSGSKIGELFF. Written as DNA, the CDR3 is TGTGCCAGCACCCCCAGCGGGAGCAAAATCGGGGAGCTGTTTTTT.

Note on this clonotype: This may come from a read error, since a much larger clone is one base off. For the CDR3, the DNA is TGCGCCAGCAGCCCTGGGACAACCAACTATGGCCACACCTTC. Translating it yields CASSPGTTNYGHTF. The chain combines TRBV10-2 with TRBJ1-2; a possible D gene is TRBD1 (6 bases). CDR3 length: 14 residues. The germline CDR1 and CDR2 sequences are WSHSY and SAAADI.

This clonotype turned up a few times. The chain recombines TRBV6-5 with TRBJ2-7, with 12 bases aligning to TRBD2. Germline V CDR1 and CDR2: MNHEY, SVGAGI. J lost 4 bases, V lost 3 bases, and 7 bases had no gene match. This CDR3 spans 16 amino acids. As DNA, the CDR3 is TGTGCCAGCAGTTATCAGCCTAGCGGGAGGGGTTACGAGCAGTACTTC. Translation gives CASSYQPSGRGYEQYF.

This clonotype was recorded many times. V and J are TRBV30 and TRBJ2-3, with 10 bases lining up with TRBD2. Germline loops: CDR1 GTSNPN, CDR2 SVGIG (reference sequence). The CDR3 loop spans 14 amino acids. The J segment lost 5 bases and the V segment lost 3 bases, leaving 5 bases of the junction unmatched. This CDR3 is CAWSDTSGIDTQYF. The CDR3 coding sequence is TGTGCCTGGAGCGATACTAGCGGGATAGATACGCAGTATTTT.

This clonotype occurred many times. J is TRBJ2-2 and V is TRBV5-1; D remains ambiguous. Trimming stripped 0 bases from V and 0 bases from J, with 9 bases between. Looked up from germline, CDR1 is SGHRS and CDR2 is YFSETQ. This CDR3 comprises 16 residues. The CDR3: CASSLVPFTNTGELFF. CDR3 bases: TGCGCCAGCAGCTTGGTACCATTTACGAACACCGGGGAGCTGTTTTTT.

This clonotype has at least ten counts. One end of the junction is discordant with germline, which a read error may explain. The chain uses TRBV5-1 and TRBJ1-1, with a possible D match to TRBD1 (6 bases). CDR1 is SGHRS, CDR2 YFSETQ, per germline. The CDR3 spans 14 residues. The CDR3 loop reads CASSLGGGNTEAFF. In DNA, the CDR3 is TGTGCCAGCAGCTTAGGAGGGGGGAACACTGAAGCTTTCTTT.